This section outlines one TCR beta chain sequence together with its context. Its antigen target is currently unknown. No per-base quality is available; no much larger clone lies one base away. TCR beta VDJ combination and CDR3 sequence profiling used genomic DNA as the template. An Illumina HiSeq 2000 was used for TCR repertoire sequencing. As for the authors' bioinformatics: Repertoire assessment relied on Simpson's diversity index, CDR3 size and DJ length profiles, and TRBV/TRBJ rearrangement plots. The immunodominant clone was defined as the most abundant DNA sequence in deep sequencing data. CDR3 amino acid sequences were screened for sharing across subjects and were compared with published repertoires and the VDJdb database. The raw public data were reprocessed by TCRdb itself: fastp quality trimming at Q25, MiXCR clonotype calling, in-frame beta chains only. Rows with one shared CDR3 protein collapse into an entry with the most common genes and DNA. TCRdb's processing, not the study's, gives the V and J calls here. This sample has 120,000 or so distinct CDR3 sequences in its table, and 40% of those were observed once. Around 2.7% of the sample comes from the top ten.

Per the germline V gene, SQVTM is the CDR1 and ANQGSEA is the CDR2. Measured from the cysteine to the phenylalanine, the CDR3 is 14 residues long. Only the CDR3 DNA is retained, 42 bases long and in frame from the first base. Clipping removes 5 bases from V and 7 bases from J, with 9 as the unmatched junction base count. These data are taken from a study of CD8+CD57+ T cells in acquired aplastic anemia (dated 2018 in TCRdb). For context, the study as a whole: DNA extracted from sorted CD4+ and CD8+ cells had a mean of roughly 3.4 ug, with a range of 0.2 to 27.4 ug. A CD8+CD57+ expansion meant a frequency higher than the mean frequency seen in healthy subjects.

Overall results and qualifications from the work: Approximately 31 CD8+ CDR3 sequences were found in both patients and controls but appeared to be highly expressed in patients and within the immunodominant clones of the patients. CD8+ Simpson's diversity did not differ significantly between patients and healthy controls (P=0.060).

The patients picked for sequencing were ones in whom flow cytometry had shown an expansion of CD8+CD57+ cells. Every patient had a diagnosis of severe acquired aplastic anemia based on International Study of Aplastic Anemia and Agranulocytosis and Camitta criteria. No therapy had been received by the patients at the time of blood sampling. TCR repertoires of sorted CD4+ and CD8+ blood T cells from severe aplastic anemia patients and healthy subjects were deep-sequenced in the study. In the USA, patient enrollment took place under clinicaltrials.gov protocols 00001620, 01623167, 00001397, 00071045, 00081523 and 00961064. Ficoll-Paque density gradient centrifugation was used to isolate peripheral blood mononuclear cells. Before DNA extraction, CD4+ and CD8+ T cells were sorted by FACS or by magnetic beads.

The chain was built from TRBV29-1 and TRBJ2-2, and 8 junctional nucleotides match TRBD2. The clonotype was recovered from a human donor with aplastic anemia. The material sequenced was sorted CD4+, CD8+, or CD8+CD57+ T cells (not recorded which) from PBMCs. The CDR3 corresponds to CSVRREGRGGELFF. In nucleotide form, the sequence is TGCAGCGTTCGTCGGGAGGGCCGAGGCGGGGAGCTGTTTTTT.